The 32 T cell receptor beta chains below all came from one sample that was sequenced in a study of cytomegalovirus exposure and HLA in healthy donors. 60 Vbeta and 13 Jbeta primers were used in PCR. Measured with immunoSEQ multiplex PCR; TCRdb has only the in-frame clones, and not every one. Of about 67,000 clones in the sample, 80% to 90% were seen once. The sample was PBMCs. These receptors were taken from a woman between 25 and 40 years old in good health and CMV-seropositive.

The chain is built from TRBV28 and TRBJ1-1; 7 bases are a match to TRBD1. The CDR3 sequence is 14 residues long. Looked up from germline, CDR1 is MDHEN and CDR2 is SYDVKM. The junction had 7 bases not matched to a gene; V was cut back by 4 bases and J by 5 bases. CDR3 bases: TGTGCCAGCAGTTCTCGACAGGGATGGACTGAAGCTTTCTTT. Protein: CASSSRQGWTEAFF.

The rearrangement joins TRBV6-1 to TRBJ1-3; no reliable D call. The V and J ends lost 3 bases and 1 base respectively, with 7 bases between them. The CDR3 consists of 14 residues. Germline V CDR1 and CDR2: MNHNS, SASEGT. CDR3 protein: CASSESGSGNTIYF. The CDR3 DNA follows: TGTGCCAGCAGTGAGAGCGGTTCTGGAAACACCATATATTTT.

In this sample, this clone turned up once. The chain recombines TRBV7-2 with TRBJ1-1, with TRBD1 identical over 12 bases. V was clipped by 1 base and J by 5 bases; unmatched bases: 8. Germline assignment: CDR1 SGHTA and CDR2 FQGNSA. The CDR3 has 17 amino acids. CDR3: CASSLGLGQGAQTEAFF. In DNA form, the CDR3 reads TGTGCCAGCAGCTTAGGGCTGGGACAGGGGGCTCAAACTGAAGCTTTCTTT.

The chain joins TRBV27 to TRBJ2-1; 8 bases map to TRBD2. The V gene end was trimmed by 5 bases and the J gene end by 4 bases; junction bases not matched to a gene: 1. The CDR3 runs 13 residues. Per germline, CDR1 MNHEY and CDR2 SMNVEV (reference sequence). CDR3 in DNA: TGTGCCAGCAGTATAGCGGGGTACAATGAGCAGTTCTTC. Translated: CASSIAGYNEQFF.

This rearrangement joins TRBV7-3 to TRBJ1-3; D unclear. The CDR3 totals 12 residues. The germline CDR1 and CDR2 sequences are SGHTA and FQGTGA. The V end lost 6 bases, the J end lost 4 bases, and 7 bases lay between the germline ends. DNA for the CDR3: TGTGCCAGCAGTCCGAGGGGAAACACCATATATTTT. Protein product: CASSPRGNTIYF.

J is TRBJ1-5 and V is TRBV10-1; D not resolved. Germline-derived CDR1 and CDR2 are WNHNN and SYGVQD (reference sequence). Trimming removed 8 bases at V and 9 bases at J, with 5 bases between. This CDR3 is 9 amino acids long. The CDR3 bases are TGCGCCAGCCGGGGGCCCCAGCATTTT. It is translated as CASRGPQHF.

The chain uses TRBV5-5 and TRBJ2-7; 8 bases match TRBD2. Germline loops: CDR1 SGHKS, CDR2 YYEKEE (reference sequence). The CDR3 totals 15 residues. V gave up 4 bases and J gave up 5 bases; unmatched junction bases: 11. CDR3 in amino acids: CASSVYGTRSDEQYF. The CDR3 DNA reads as TGTGCCAGCAGCGTCTACGGGACTAGGTCGGACGAGCAGTACTTC.

This clone has more than one count but fewer than ten. The V call is TRBV6-1, the J call TRBJ2-7; D is possibly TRBD2 (5 bases). The CDR3 loop spans 14 amino acids. The germline gives CDR1 MNHNS, CDR2 SASEGT. V gave up 5 bases and J gave up 6 bases, with 17 bases separating them. The CDR3 sequence: CASSFTGVTREQYF. In nucleotides, the CDR3 is TGTGCCAGCAGTTTTACCGGGGTCACGCGCGAGCAGTACTTC.

CDR3 nucleotides: TGTGCCACCAAATCAGGGGACTCCTACGAGCAGTACTTC. Translated: CATKSGDSYEQYF. This rearrangement joins TRBV15 to TRBJ2-7; maybe TRBD1 (6 bases). The CDR3 totals 13 residues. V lost 7 bases to trimming and J lost 0 bases, with 10 bases between them. In germline, CDR1 is LNHNV, CDR2 YYDKDF (reference sequence). Looking up the rest from reference TRBV15 and TRBJ2-7 gives the full variable domain: DAMVIQNPRYQVTQFGKPVTLSCSQTLNHNVMYWYQQKSSQAPKLLFHYYDKDFNNEADTPDNFQSRRPNTSFCFLDIRSPGLGDTAMYLCATKSGDSYEQYFGPGTRLTVT.

This chain connects TRBV18 to TRBJ1-2, with 9 bases that match TRBD1. Germline CDR1 KGHSH, CDR2 LQKENI. This CDR3 contains 13 residues. The junction had 3 bases not matched to a gene; V was cut back by 3 bases and J by 7 bases. The CDR3 bases are TGTGCCAGCTCACCGGACAGGGGAAGTGGCTACACCTTC. Translation: CASSPDRGSGYTF.

The V gene is TRBV28, the J gene TRBJ2-7; the match to TRBD1 covers 11 bases. V was clipped by 1 base and J by 3 bases; unmatched bases: 8. The CDR3 spans 17 residues. The V gene's germline CDR1 is MDHEN and CDR2 SYDVKM. The CDR3 DNA follows: TGTGCCAGCAGTTTATTGGGAAGCGGGACAGGGGGCTACGAGCAGTACTTC. Translation gives CASSLLGSGTGGYEQYF.

The chain employs TRBV19 and TRBJ2-6, with D unresolved. The CDR3 contains 15 residues. Trimming removed 7 bases from V and 2 bases from J, with 12 bases in between. The V gene's germline CDR1 is LNHDA and CDR2 SQIVND (reference sequence). The CDR3 sequence: CASTRKAAGANVLTF. The CDR3 DNA sequence: TGTGCCAGTACTAGGAAGGCAGCTGGGGCCAACGTCCTGACTTTC.

This CDR3 is CASSLSLVGGASSYEQYF. The DNA of the CDR3 is TGTGCCAGCAGCTTATCTTTAGTAGGAGGGGCCAGCTCCTACGAGCAGTACTTC. This chain connects TRBV7-6 to TRBJ2-7; a weak D match, TRBD2 (6 bases). The CDR3 is 18 amino acids. V was trimmed by 2 bases and J by 0 bases, leaving 20 bases between them. From germline, CDR1 is SGHVS and CDR2 FNYEAQ.

The CDR3 DNA follows: TGTGCCAGCTCACAGGGACTAGTCTCTGGGGCCAACGTCCTGACTTTC. This translates into CASSQGLVSGANVLTF. V gene TRBV18 combines with J gene TRBJ2-6; 8 bases align to TRBD2. The CDR3 is made up of 16 amino acids. CDR1 is KGHSH and CDR2 is LQKENI in the germline V gene. V shed 4 bases, J shed 0 bases, and the junction held 2 bases outside the gene matches.

The chain combines TRBV30 with TRBJ2-1; weak D call: TRBD1 (5 bases). This CDR3 spans 15 amino acids. Per the germline V gene, CDR1 is GTSNPN and CDR2 is SVGIG (reference sequence). Trimming shortened V by 0 bases and J by 0 bases, and 9 bases separated the two germline ends. CDR3 in DNA: TGTGCCTGGAGTGTAGGGGCTCCCTCCTACAATGAGCAGTTCTTC. It is translated as CAWSVGAPSYNEQFF.

This rearrangement joins TRBV4-2 to TRBJ2-3, with a tentative D call TRBD2 (6 bases). Germline V gives CDR1 LGHNA, CDR2 YNFKEQ. The CDR3 runs to 17 residues. V was pared by 3 bases and J by 0 bases, with 16 bases between. CDR3: CASSHAGRGPSTDTQYF. The CDR3 DNA is TGTGCCAGCAGCCATGCGGGACGGGGACCAAGCACAGATACGCAGTATTTT.

The V gene is TRBV10-3, the J gene TRBJ1-2; D is perhaps TRBD1 (5 bases). V gave up 2 bases and J gave up 7 bases, with 17 bases separating them. CDR3 size: 15 residues. CDR1 is ENHRY and CDR2 is SYGVKD in the germline V gene. Here the CDR3 reads CAISETPGSGGGYTF. CDR3 coding DNA: TGTGCCATCAGTGAGACGCCAGGGTCCGGTGGTGGCTACACCTTC.

V is TRBV4-2 and J is TRBJ2-3, with TRBD2 matching 9 bases. The CDR3 contains 17 residues. Germline values: CDR1 LGHNA, CDR2 YNFKEQ. The J segment lost 0 bases and the V segment lost 8 bases, leaving 12 bases of the junction unmatched. The CDR3 loop reads CASARVAGVSSTDTQYF. DNA for the CDR3: TGTGCCAGCGCTCGAGTAGCGGGAGTGTCTAGCACAGATACGCAGTATTTT.

This sequence joins TRBV6-1 and TRBJ2-5, with 10 bases fitting TRBD1. Germline V gives CDR1 MNHNS, CDR2 SASEGT. The CDR3 spans 16 residues. The V segment lost 4 bases and the J segment 6 bases; nucleotides outside the gene matches: 11. This CDR3 reads CASSVSQTGGGKTQYF. The CDR3, as DNA: TGTGCCAGCAGTGTCAGTCAGACAGGGGGCGGAAAGACCCAGTACTTC.

V is TRBV25-1 and J is TRBJ2-1, with TRBD2 identical over 13 bases. Trimming took 5 bases from V and 5 from J; bases not matched to a gene: 3. The CDR3 loop spans 15 amino acids. CDR1 and CDR2 from the germline V gene are MGHDK and SYGVNS. Written as DNA, the CDR3 is TGTGCCAGCAGTCCCGGGACTAGCGGGAACAATGAGCAGTTCTTC. Encoded protein: CASSPGTSGNNEQFF.

This chain connects TRBV10-3 to TRBJ2-1; D might be TRBD2 (6 bases). Germline lookup yields CDR1 ENHRY and CDR2 SYGVKD. This CDR3 spans 14 amino acids. The ends were cut back, 6 bases at V and 2 bases at J, with 11 bases in the middle. The CDR3 DNA is TGTGCCATCAGCCCGGGAGAGGCCTACAATGAGCAGTTCTTC. The encoded protein is CAISPGEAYNEQFF.

The CDR3 nucleotides are TGTGCCAGCAGTACCTTACTAGCGGGAGTGTCCAATGAGCAGTTCTTC. Protein: CASSTLLAGVSNEQFF. The gene calls are TRBV27 and TRBJ2-1; 11 bases agree with TRBD2. Germline assignment: CDR1 MNHEY and CDR2 SMNVEV (reference sequence). The trim removed 5 bases at V and 6 bases at J, leaving 9 bases unmatched. The CDR3 extends over 16 amino acids.

The rearrangement joins TRBV7-8 to TRBJ2-3, with TRBD2 as a possible D gene (6 bases). Trimming shortened V by 2 bases and J by 1 base, and 10 bases separated the two germline ends. Germline V gives CDR1 SGHVS, CDR2 FQNEAQ. CDR3 length equals 15 residues. CDR3 sequence reads: CASSLYQRGTDTQYF. Written as DNA, the CDR3 is TGTGCCAGCAGCTTATACCAGCGGGGCACAGATACGCAGTATTTT.

V usage is TRBV4-1 and J usage is TRBJ2-1; a weak D match, TRBD1 (6 bases). This CDR3 spans 18 amino acids. CDR1 is MGHRA, CDR2 YSYEKL, per germline. V was clipped by 1 base and J by 3 bases, with 19 bases between them. The CDR3 region has the DNA TGCGCCAGCAGCCAAGCGGCGAACGGGGTAGGGGGCTACAATGAGCAGTTCTTC. Protein: CASSQAANGVGGYNEQFF.

The chain carries TRBV5-1 and TRBJ2-3; 10 positions agree with TRBD2. The CDR3 runs 16 residues. Germline CDR1 and CDR2: SGHRS and YFSETQ. Trimming removed 2 bases from V and 0 bases from J; junction bases left unmatched: 3. CDR3 residues: CASSFMTSGSTDTQYF. The DNA for the CDR3 is TGCGCCAGCAGCTTTATGACTAGCGGGAGCACAGATACGCAGTATTTT. Using reference TRBV5-1 and TRBJ2-3 for the parts outside the CDR3, the full variable domain is KAGVTQTPRYLIKTRGQQVTLSCSPISGHRSVSWYQQTPGQGLQFLFEYFSETQRNKGNFPGRFSGRQFSNSRSEMNVSTLELGDSALYLCASSFMTSGSTDTQYFGPGTRLTVL.

The rearrangement uses TRBV4-2 and TRBJ2-2, with 7 bases that match TRBD2. The germline CDR1 and CDR2 sequences are LGHNA and YNFKEQ. This CDR3 is built from 16 residues. Losses at the gene ends were 2 bases for V and 4 bases for J; bases not matched to a gene: 7. The CDR3 DNA reads TGTGCCAGCAGCCAACCTACGGGGGGTGCCACCGGGGAGCTGTTTTTT. It specifies CASSQPTGGATGELFF.

This clone was seen only once. The chain links TRBV19 to TRBJ2-1; TRBD2 is a possible D gene (5 bases). Germline V gene sequence: CDR1 LNHDA, CDR2 SQIVND (reference sequence). Trimming cost V 5 bases and J 6 bases, with 23 bases left between them. The CDR3 is made up of 17 amino acids. The CDR3 bases are TGTGCCAGTAGTCGGACTTCGCTGCGAACTTCCCTCAATGAGCAGTTCTTC. Its translation is CASSRTSLRTSLNEQFF.

The chain recombines TRBV27 with TRBJ1-2; 12 positions agree with TRBD1. CDR3 length equals 16 residues. The J segment lost 4 bases and the V segment lost 6 bases, leaving 9 bases of the junction unmatched. The germline V gene encodes CDR1 MNHEY and CDR2 SMNVEV (reference sequence). The CDR3 nucleotides read TGTGCCAGCAGGGGGATTGGGACAGGGGGCGGCTATGGCTACACCTTC. Its protein is CASRGIGTGGGYGYTF.

Details on this clone: The junction shows a germline mismatch at one end, possibly a read error. The identical CDR3 is also encoded by other nucleotide sequences in the sample. This chain links TRBV28 with TRBJ2-5; D uncertain. Looked up from germline, CDR1 is MDHEN and CDR2 is SYDVKM. CDR3 length: 13 residues. CDR3 coding DNA: TGCGCCAGCAGTTCTTTCGTGAGAGAGACCCAGTACTTC. It specifies CASSSFVRETQYF.

This clone was picked up a small number of times. J is TRBJ1-4 and V is TRBV7-8; 11 bases agree with TRBD1. The CDR3 has 17 residues. Trimming cost V 0 bases and J 3 bases; bases outside gene matches: 3. Germline V gene data show CDR1 as SGHVS and CDR2 as FQNEAQ. CDR3 in DNA: TGTGCCAGCAGCTTAGCGGGGACAGGGGGGCCTAATGAAAAACTGTTTTTT. Translated, it gives CASSLAGTGGPNEKLFF.

Notes on this clone: The junction departs from the called germline gene at one end, perhaps through a read error. The same CDR3 also results from other DNA sequences found in this sample. V usage is TRBV10-3 and J usage is TRBJ1-2, with 9 positions matching TRBD1. CDR1 and CDR2 (germline): ENHRY, SYGVKD. CDR3 length equals 16 residues. For the CDR3, the DNA is TGTGCCATCAGCGAGTCGAAGGGGACAGGGATTGATGGCTACACCTTC. This encodes CAISESKGTGIDGYTF.

This clone was recorded only once. The chain combines TRBV6-5 with TRBJ2-1; 7 bases align to TRBD2. Germline CDR1 reads MNHEY; CDR2 reads SVGAGI. The CDR3 is made up of 15 amino acids. The V gene end was trimmed by 5 bases and the J gene end by 9 bases; junction bases not matched to a gene: 13. CDR3 residues: CASSPTTLGRAEQFF. The CDR3 DNA is TGTGCCAGCAGTCCCACAACCCTAGGGAGGGCTGAGCAGTTCTTC.